The 7 T cell receptor beta chains reported below all come from one sample, sequenced in a study of long-term antiretroviral therapy in people with HIV. The libraries were made with immunoSEQ v3.0 at survey level. Here immunoSEQ multiplex PCR was the method, and the copy in TCRdb shows in-frame clones only, minus some. Of 30,000 to 35,000 clones in the sample, about 70% were seen once. The source was unsorted PBMCs, collected 3 years after starting antiretroviral therapy. Source of these receptors: a man between 50 and 59 years old with HIV.

The chain uses TRBV18 and TRBJ2-3; no clear D gene. The CDR3 is made up of 14 amino acids. Trimming shortened V by 0 bases and J by 2 bases, and 6 bases separated the two germline ends. Germline CDR1 and CDR2: KGHSH and LQKENI. CDR3 protein: CASSPPGLTDTQYF. The CDR3 DNA sequence: TGTGCCAGCTCACCACCTGGCCTCACAGATACGCAGTATTTT.

This chain links TRBV27 with TRBJ2-3; 8 bases match TRBD2. The length of the CDR3 is 17 residues. V lost 5 bases to trimming and J lost 5 bases; unmatched junction nucleotides: 15. Germline V gene lookup returns CDR1 MNHEY and CDR2 SMNVEV (reference sequence). This chain's CDR3 is CASSPRGIGRAIDTQYF. In DNA form, the CDR3 reads TGTGCCAGCAGTCCTCGTGGAATCGGGAGGGCCATAGATACGCAGTATTTT.

J is TRBJ1-2 and V is TRBV18; D possibly corresponds to TRBD1 (6 bases). This CDR3 has 16 residues. CDR1 is KGHSH and CDR2 is LQKENI in the germline V gene. V gave up 6 bases and J gave up 4 bases, with 21 bases separating them. The CDR3 region has the DNA TGTGCCAGCTCCCCAGGCCAACAGGGACGGGGCTATGGCTACACCTTC. It specifies CASSPGQQGRGYGYTF.

The rearrangement uses TRBV5-8 and TRBJ1-5; the D is unclear. V lost 1 base to trimming and J lost 7 bases, with 12 bases between them. CDR3 length equals 14 residues. Germline-derived CDR1 and CDR2 are SGHTS and YDEGEE. In nucleotides, the CDR3 is TGTGCCAGCAGCTTGAGAGGCTCGGGGCAGCCCCAGCATTTT. It specifies CASSLRGSGQPQHF.

This chain joins TRBV5-4 and TRBJ1-1, with TRBD1 as a possible D gene (5 bases). CDR3 size: 14 residues. V was trimmed by 4 bases and J by 6 bases, leaving 16 bases between them. Germline V lookup: CDR1 SGHNT, CDR2 YYREEE (reference sequence). The CDR3 here is CASSLPARDSEAFF. Here the CDR3 DNA reads TGTGCCAGCAGCCTCCCCGCCAGGGACTCTGAAGCTTTCTTT.

The CDR3 DNA follows: TGTGCCAGCAGCTTAGATAGGGCAGGGAAGGCCAAAAACATTCAGTACTTC. Its protein product is CASSLDRAGKAKNIQYF. V usage is TRBV11-2 and J usage is TRBJ2-4, with a weak D call TRBD1 (5 bases). Germline V gene data show CDR1 as SGHAT and CDR2 as FQNNGV. V was clipped by 0 bases and J by 1 base, with 13 bases between them. This CDR3 spans 17 amino acids.

J is TRBJ1-2 and V is TRBV28; no firm D call. The V and J ends lost 4 bases and 4 bases respectively, with 10 bases between them. CDR3 length: 13 residues. Germline-derived CDR1 and CDR2 are MDHEN and SYDVKM. In DNA, the CDR3 is TGTGCCAGCAGTTACAGTCTCTCCTATGGCTACACCTTC. Its translation is CASSYSLSYGYTF.